The T cell receptor (beta chain) under discussion was sequenced for a study of blood T cells in healthy people across ages. Points from the study as a whole: When set beside aged donors, long-lived donors presented more naive CD4+ cells and higher diversity. No conclusive comparison of naive versus antigen-experienced cells was possible with unsorted PBMCs.

This clonotype was seen more than once but under ten times. Its matching antigen is unknown. Using a J-beta primer mix together with a sample-barcoded 5' primer, a second PCR was run for about 6 to 12 cycles. TCRdb reprocessed the 5' RACE reads with MiXCR, giving one entry per CDR3 protein. The table records 800,000 to 1,000,000 distinct CDR3 sequences, around 49% of them present only once. V was shortened by 4 bases and J by 3 bases, with 10 bases between the two germline ends. The germline V gene encodes CDR1 LGHDT and CDR2 YNNKEL (reference sequence). CDR3 length: 13 residues. PBMCs numbering at least 7 million were isolated per sample. Total RNA, at least 5.5 micrograms per sample, came from PBMCs.

The sequencing input was blood. This rearrangement joins TRBV3-1 to TRBJ2-7; no firm D call. This TCR derives from a young man in good health. In nucleotides, the CDR3 is TGTGCCAGCAGCCCCGGGTCATACTACGAGCAGTACTTC. Its protein is CASSPGSYYEQYF.